The 23 T cell receptor beta chains presented below share a single source sample, sequenced in a study of blood T cell repertoires in COVID-19. Assay used: immunoSEQ multiplex PCR; TCRdb lists only in-frame clones, some missing. The table lists fewer than 85,000 clones, around 90% of them singletons, with roughly 6.2% in the top ten. Sequenced material: peripheral blood. The receptors derive from a man in his fifties with active COVID-19.

V is TRBV11-2 and J is TRBJ2-7; TRBD2 aligns across 7 bases. Germline V gene lookup returns CDR1 SGHAT and CDR2 FQNNGV. J gave up 7 bases and V 0 bases, and 6 bases lay outside the gene matches. CDR3 length equals 14 residues. The CDR3 loop is CASSLEGGGLEQYF. The CDR3, as DNA: TGTGCCAGCAGCTTAGAGGGGGGAGGGCTTGAGCAGTACTTC.

The chain recombines TRBV6-4 with TRBJ1-4; unclear D gene. The CDR3 loop spans 14 amino acids. Germline V gene sequence: CDR1 MRHNA, CDR2 SNTAGT. The ends were cut back, 3 bases at V and 6 bases at J, with 11 bases in the middle. In DNA, the CDR3 is TGTGCCAGCAGTGAGAGGGCTGGGGATGAAAAACTGTTTTTT. Its protein is CASSERAGDEKLFF.

Only one count was recorded for this clone. CDR3 amino acids: CASSPTQMNTEAFF. DNA for the CDR3: TGCGCCAGCAGCCCTACCCAAATGAACACTGAAGCTTTCTTT. The chain joins TRBV5-1 to TRBJ1-1; D is uncertain. Germline-derived CDR1 and CDR2 are SGHRS and YFSETQ. V lost 4 bases to trimming and J lost 0 bases, with 10 bases between them. The CDR3 sequence is 14 residues long.

On this clone itself: The germline gene is not matched at one end of the junction; a read error may be the cause. This chain joins TRBV12-3 or TRBV12-4 and TRBJ1-2; no definite D call. The CDR3 is made up of 10 amino acids. CDR3 coding DNA: TGTGCCAGCAGCGGGTATGGCCACACCTTC. Amino acids: CASSGYGHTF.

The chain has TRBV15 and TRBJ2-1; D gene ambiguous. This CDR3 is built from 15 residues. Trimming stripped 0 bases from V and 5 bases from J, with 11 bases between. CDR1 is LNHNV, CDR2 YYDKDF, per germline (reference sequence). CDR3 DNA: TGTGCCACCAGCAGAGATGCGAATAGAAACAATGAGCAGTTCTTC. The encoded protein is CATSRDANRNNEQFF. Full variable domain (missing parts from reference TRBV15 and TRBJ2-1): DAMVIQNPRYQVTQFGKPVTLSCSQTLNHNVMYWYQQKSSQAPKLLFHYYDKDFNNEADTPDNFQSRRPNTSFCFLDIRSPGLGDTAMYLCATSRDANRNNEQFFGPGTRLTVL.

The chain carries TRBV10-1 and TRBJ1-2; TRBD1 agrees at 10 bases. Germline CDR1 WNHNN, CDR2 SYGVQD (reference sequence). With V trimmed by 6 bases and J by 4 bases, 11 bases remained unmatched. The CDR3 spans 16 residues. CDR3 nucleotides: TGCGCCAGCAGCACTATGGTGGGACAGGGGACCTATGGCTACACCTTC. Residues: CASSTMVGQGTYGYTF.

This chain uses TRBV28 with TRBJ1-3; D not resolved. Germline CDR1 MDHEN, CDR2 SYDVKM. Trimming took off 3 bases at V and 4 bases at J, with 10 bases between the two ends. CDR3 size: 14 residues. The CDR3 reads CASSFSGVGNTIYF. The CDR3 bases are TGTGCCAGCAGTTTTTCAGGTGTCGGAAACACCATATATTTT.

The chain combines TRBV30 with TRBJ1-1; unclear D gene. The length of the CDR3 is 13 residues. Germline CDR1 reads GTSNPN; CDR2 reads SVGIG (reference sequence). V was trimmed by 2 bases and J by 3 bases, leaving 10 bases between them. The CDR3 bases are TGTGCCTGGAGTACGACCGAGGACACTGAAGCTTTCTTT. Translating it yields CAWSTTEDTEAFF.

The rearrangement uses TRBV19 and TRBJ2-1; 16 positions agree with TRBD2. The CDR3 runs to 16 residues. The V and J ends lost 7 bases and 10 bases, in that order; junction bases with no gene match: 10. Germline CDR1 and CDR2: LNHDA and SQIVND (reference sequence). CDR3 nucleotide sequence: TGTGCCAGTACCCCGGGACTAGCGGGGGGGCCAAGAGAGCAGTTCTTC. Protein product: CASTPGLAGGPREQFF.

This clone was seen only once. V usage is TRBV29-1 and J usage is TRBJ1-2, with a possible D match to TRBD1 (6 bases). The CDR3 is made up of 12 amino acids. V gave up 2 bases and J gave up 8 bases, with 12 bases separating them. Per germline, CDR1 SQVTM and CDR2 ANQGSEA. This CDR3 is CSVESVRGGYTF. CDR3 sequence (DNA): TGCAGCGTTGAATCAGTGAGGGGGGGCTACACCTTC.

The V and J genes are TRBV11-2 and TRBJ2-2; maybe TRBD1 (5 bases). The CDR3 runs to 16 residues. The germline gives CDR1 SGHAT, CDR2 FQNNGV. V was pared by 5 bases and J by 3 bases, with 16 bases between. The CDR3 loop is CASSAVTDGYTGELFF. CDR3 nucleotides: TGTGCCAGCAGCGCCGTGACAGATGGGTACACCGGGGAGCTGTTTTTT.

This rearrangement joins TRBV18 to TRBJ1-1, with D perhaps matching TRBD1 (5 bases). The CDR3 length is 18 residues. Germline-derived CDR1 and CDR2 are KGHSH and LQKENI. V was shortened by 3 bases and J by 1 base, with 21 bases between the two germline ends. CDR3 in DNA: TGTGCCAGCTCACCCCTCGCCGGGGGTAAGGGGTCGAACACTGAAGCTTTCTTT. This translates into CASSPLAGGKGSNTEAFF.

Concerning this clone: In the same sample, other DNA sequences code for this CDR3. The rearrangement joins TRBV2 to TRBJ1-2; 7 nucleotides agree with TRBD1. Trimming removed 6 bases from V and 3 bases from J; junction bases left unmatched: 4. CDR1 and CDR2 from the germline V gene are SNHLY and FYNNEI. CDR3 length: 13 amino acids. CDR3 sequence: CASRGDSDYGYTF. In DNA, the CDR3 is TGTGCCAGCAGAGGGGACAGTGACTATGGCTACACCTTC.

V gene TRBV25-1 combines with J gene TRBJ1-6; D uncertain. Germline-derived CDR1 and CDR2 are MGHDK and SYGVNS. The germline V and J ends were trimmed by 8 bases and 8 bases, with 22 bases remaining between them. The CDR3 loop spans 16 amino acids. CDR3 sequence (DNA): TGTGCCAGCGCGGACTTATCCGGCGGCTGGTATTCACCCCTCCACTTT. It translates to CASADLSGGWYSPLHF.

The V call is TRBV11-2, the J call TRBJ1-6; 10 bases match TRBD1. With V trimmed by 1 base and J by 13 bases, 7 bases remained unmatched. CDR1 and CDR2 from the germline V gene are SGHAT and FQNNGV. There are 15 residues in the CDR3. As DNA, the CDR3 is TGTGCCAGCAGCTTAGTAGGACAGGGGGTATCCCCCCTCCACTTT. Amino acids: CASSLVGQGVSPLHF.

The chain carries TRBV28 and TRBJ2-1, with TRBD2 matching over 11 bases. Germline trimming cut 2 bases from V and 10 bases from J; bases unmatched to any gene: 1. Germline V gene data show CDR1 as MDHEN and CDR2 as SYDVKM. This CDR3 has 13 residues. The CDR3 DNA follows: TGTGCCAGCAGTTTACTAGCGGGAGGCGAGCAGTTCTTC. Its translation is CASSLLAGGEQFF.

This chain joins TRBV7-2 and TRBJ2-3; D remains unclear. The V end lost 4 bases, the J end lost 1 base, and 9 bases lay between the germline ends. The CDR3 has 14 residues. CDR1 and CDR2 (germline): SGHTA, FQGNSA. The chain's CDR3 is CASSSRSGTDTQYF. In DNA, the CDR3 is TGTGCCAGCAGCTCTCGCAGCGGCACAGATACGCAGTATTTT.

This clone is medium-sized in the sample. The chain joins TRBV19 to TRBJ2-1; 7 bases align to TRBD2. The CDR3 runs 15 residues. CDR1 is LNHDA and CDR2 is SQIVND in the germline V gene (reference sequence). V shed 2 bases, J shed 8 bases, and the junction held 9 bases outside the gene matches. The CDR3 spells CASSITRGEEDEQFF. Written as DNA, the CDR3 is TGTGCCAGTAGTATAACCCGGGGGGAGGAGGATGAGCAGTTCTTC.

This clone has only a few counts. Other nucleotide sequences from this sample produce the same CDR3. The V and J genes are TRBV5-1 and TRBJ2-2; TRBD2 matches 7 bases. V lost 4 bases, J lost 6 bases, and 3 bases stayed unmatched. CDR3 length: 13 amino acids. Germline CDR1 is SGHRS and CDR2 is YFSETQ. CDR3 sequence reads: CASSPREAGELFF. The CDR3 region has the DNA TGCGCCAGCAGCCCCCGGGAGGCCGGGGAGCTGTTTTTT.

This chain uses TRBV24-1 with TRBJ1-1; D ambiguous. Germline-derived CDR1 and CDR2 are KGHDR and SFDVKD. The V end lost 4 bases, the J end lost 4 bases, and 9 bases lay between the germline ends. This CDR3 is 13 amino acids long. CDR3 sequence reads: CATSDIEGTEAFF. The CDR3, as DNA: TGTGCCACCAGTGACATCGAGGGCACTGAAGCTTTCTTT.

The chain combines TRBV7-9 with TRBJ2-1; the match to TRBD1 covers 9 bases. Germline V gene lookup returns CDR1 SEHNR and CDR2 FQNEAQ (reference sequence). The CDR3 extends over 15 amino acids. With V trimmed by 1 base and J by 4 bases, 2 bases remained unmatched. The CDR3 spells CASSLDRGRYNEQFF. The DNA of the CDR3 is TGTGCCAGCAGCTTAGACAGGGGGCGATACAATGAGCAGTTCTTC.

V and J are TRBV11-2 and TRBJ2-7, with 8 bases fitting TRBD2. V lost 1 base, J lost 2 bases, and 7 bases stayed unmatched. CDR3 length: 16 amino acids. Germline loops: CDR1 SGHAT, CDR2 FQNNGV. In nucleotides, the CDR3 is TGTGCCAGCAGCTTAGGGCCGGAAGCGGGAGCCTACGAGCAGTACTTC. It is translated as CASSLGPEAGAYEQYF. Full variable domain (missing parts from reference TRBV11-2 and TRBJ2-7): EAGVAQSPRYKIIEKRQSVAFWCNPISGHATLYWYQQILGQGPKLLIQFQNNGVVDDSQLPKDRFSAERLKGVDSTLKIQPAKLEDSAVYLCASSLGPEAGAYEQYFGPGTRLTVT.

This clone was seen just once. The chain links TRBV24-1 to TRBJ2-3; 9 bases fit TRBD2. There are 18 residues in the CDR3. V was clipped by 0 bases and J by 4 bases; unmatched bases: 10. The germline V gene encodes CDR1 KGHDR and CDR2 SFDVKD. CDR3 sequence: CATSDLRNRAGGPDTQYF. CDR3 nucleotides: TGTGCCACCAGTGATTTGCGGAATCGAGCGGGAGGCCCAGATACGCAGTATTTT.